This TCR beta chain was sequenced for a study of blood T cell repertoires in COVID-19. Generated by immunoSEQ multiplex PCR, the TCRdb table keeps only in-frame clones and is missing some. The sample has about 42,000 clones; approximately 86% are singletons. V lost 2 bases to trimming and J lost 8 bases, with 7 bases between them. This CDR3 comprises 12 residues. Germline values: CDR1 SGHAT, CDR2 FQNNGV. The chain employs TRBV11-2 and TRBJ1-3, with no clear D. The sample comprised peripheral blood. This TCR was recovered from a woman of 80 years or more in a cohort sampled during active or convalescent COVID-19. CDR3: CASSLLTDTIYF. In DNA form, the CDR3 reads TGTGCCAGCAGCTTACTTACGGACACCATATATTTT.